Below, one T cell receptor beta chain is given with its context. This specimen belongs to a study of blood T cell repertoires in COVID-19. Individuals aged about 18 to 89 years were recruited from 24 US areas. The CDR3 is 17 amino acids. V dropped 4 bases and J dropped 3; count of bases not matched to a gene: 11. Germline V gene sequence: CDR1 SGHRS, CDR2 YFSETQ. Produced via immunoSEQ multiplex PCR; TCRdb's table is partial and in-frame only. The table records approximately 230,000 clones, about 85% of them present only once. The sequenced material came from PBMCs or T cells enriched from blood (not recorded which). The sequence derives from a woman aged 30 to 39 with acute COVID-19. This sequence joins TRBV5-1 and TRBJ2-3; TRBD2 matches 10 bases. In DNA, the CDR3 is TGCGCCAGCAGCCTCGGGGCTAGCGGGAGCAGGACAGATACGCAGTATTTT. Amino acids: CASSLGASGSRTDTQYF.